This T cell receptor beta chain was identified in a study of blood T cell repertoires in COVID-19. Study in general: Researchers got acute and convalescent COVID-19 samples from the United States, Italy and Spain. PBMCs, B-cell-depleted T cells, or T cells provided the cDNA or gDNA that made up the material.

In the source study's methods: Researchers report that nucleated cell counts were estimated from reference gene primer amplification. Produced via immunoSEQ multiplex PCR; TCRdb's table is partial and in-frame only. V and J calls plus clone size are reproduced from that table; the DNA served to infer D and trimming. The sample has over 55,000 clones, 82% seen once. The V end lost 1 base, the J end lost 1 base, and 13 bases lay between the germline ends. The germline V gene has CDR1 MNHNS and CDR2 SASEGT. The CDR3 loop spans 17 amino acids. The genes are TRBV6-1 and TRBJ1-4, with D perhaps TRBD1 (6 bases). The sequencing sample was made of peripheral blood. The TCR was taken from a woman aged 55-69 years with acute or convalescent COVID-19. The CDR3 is CASSEVWQGQTNEKLFF. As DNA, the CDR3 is TGTGCCAGCAGTGAAGTATGGCAGGGACAAACTAATGAAAAACTGTTTTTT.